The clone carrying this T cell receptor beta chain was observed at least ten times. Individual cDNA molecules received unique molecular identifiers in the library. Each CDR3 protein is one row after TCRdb ran MiXCR on the RACE reads. Of some 250,000 distinct CDR3 sequences listed, approximately 8% were seen once; the top ten hold 1.2%. Time point specified: pre-sensitization, week 0. As for treatment: therapeutic diphenylcyclopropenone sensitization with weekly scalp DPC. Total RNA was extracted from unfractionated whole blood. Germline values: CDR1 MNHEY, CDR2 SMNVEV (reference sequence). V was trimmed by 2 bases and J by 6 bases, leaving 9 bases between them. CDR3 length equals 13 residues. This record comes from a study of human T cells and chemical hapten exposure.

This chain links TRBV27 with TRBJ2-3; no reliable D call. The sequence came from a man aged 18-30 years with alopecia areata. Some clones in this sample may be carry-over from other donors' samples. The sample consisted of whole blood, taken in connection with sensitization to the hapten diphenylcyclopropenone (DPC). As DNA, the CDR3 is TGTGCCAGCAGTTTAGTTTTTGGGGATACGCAGTATTTT. Encoded protein: CASSLVFGDTQYF.